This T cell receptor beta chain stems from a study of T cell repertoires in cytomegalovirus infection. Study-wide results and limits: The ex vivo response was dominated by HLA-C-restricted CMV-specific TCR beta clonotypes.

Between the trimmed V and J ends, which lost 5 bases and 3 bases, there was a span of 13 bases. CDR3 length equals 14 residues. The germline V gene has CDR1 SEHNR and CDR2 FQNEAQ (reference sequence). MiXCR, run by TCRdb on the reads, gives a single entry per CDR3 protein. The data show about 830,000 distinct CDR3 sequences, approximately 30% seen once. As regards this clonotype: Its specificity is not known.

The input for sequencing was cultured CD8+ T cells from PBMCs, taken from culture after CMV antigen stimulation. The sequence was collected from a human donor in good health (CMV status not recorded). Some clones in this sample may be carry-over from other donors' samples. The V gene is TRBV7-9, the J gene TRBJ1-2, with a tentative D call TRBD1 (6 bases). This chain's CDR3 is CASSRRQDYYGYTF. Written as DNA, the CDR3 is TGTGCCAGCAGCCGTCGACAGGATTACTATGGCTACACCTTC.